This T cell receptor (beta chain) is drawn from a study of blood T cell repertoires in COVID-19. TCRdb's copy holds only in-frame clones and misses some; the assay was immunoSEQ multiplex PCR. In the table there are 250,000 to 300,000 clones, around 86% of which are singletons. Trimming stripped 3 bases from V and 0 bases from J, with 15 bases between. The CDR3 loop spans 18 amino acids. Germline assignment: CDR1 MDHEN and CDR2 SYDVKM. The chain joins TRBV28 to TRBJ2-6; D is perhaps TRBD2 (6 bases). The source of this sequence is a man aged 18 to 30 with active or convalescent COVID-19. Sample: peripheral blood. CDR3 region: CASSFLLRGGSGANVLTF. The CDR3 nucleotides are TGTGCCAGCAGTTTCCTCCTCCGGGGAGGCTCTGGGGCCAACGTCCTGACTTTC.